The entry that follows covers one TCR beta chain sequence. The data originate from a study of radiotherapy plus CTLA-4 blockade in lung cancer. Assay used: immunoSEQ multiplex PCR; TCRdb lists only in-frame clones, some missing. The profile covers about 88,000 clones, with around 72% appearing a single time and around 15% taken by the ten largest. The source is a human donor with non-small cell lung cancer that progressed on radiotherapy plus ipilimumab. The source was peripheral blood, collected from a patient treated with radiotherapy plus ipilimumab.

The CDR3 sequence: CASSSQVNTEAFF. The CDR3 DNA is TGTGCCAGCAGTTCACAGGTGAACACTGAAGCTTTCTTT. The rearrangement uses TRBV28 and TRBJ1-1, with D tentatively TRBD1 (5 bases). Trimming removed 4 bases at V and 0 bases at J, with 6 bases between. Germline CDR1 reads MDHEN; CDR2 reads SYDVKM. This CDR3 comprises 13 residues. Together with reference TRBV28 and TRBJ1-1, the CDR3 gives the full variable domain: DVKVTQSSRYLVKRTGEKVFLECVQDMDHENMFWYRQDPGLGLRLIYFSYDVKMKEKGDIPEGYSVSREKKERFSLILESASTNQTSMYLCASSSQVNTEAFFGQGTRLTVV.